This TCR beta chain was profiled in a study of shared clonotypes between healthy human individuals. General study points: Despite large depth, rarefaction showed incomplete sorted-subset sequencing.

Points on this clone: Its antigen is not known.

Clones were read by immunoSEQ multiplex PCR, and TCRdb kept only the in-frame ones, dropping some. The repertoire consists of about a million clones, with about 72% occurring once and the leading ten covering 0.89%. CDR1 SQVTM and CDR2 ANQGSEA come from the germline V gene. There are 12 residues in the CDR3. The V and J genes are TRBV29-1 and TRBJ2-5; D is undetermined. The J call may be in error: the DNA end matches TRBJ2-7 better. Sample: memory CD4+ T cells from PBMCs. Subset defined: CD45RA-negative fraction. The sequence derives from a man aged 18-30 years in good health. Some clones in this sample may be carry-over from other donors' samples. The CDR3 region is CSVGQDTYEQYF. The CDR3 DNA follows: TGCAGCGTTGGGCAGGATACCTACGAGCAGTACTTC.